The 8 T cell receptor beta chains listed next were all sequenced from one sample in a study of OX40 agonist ivuxolimab in advanced cancers. Sequenced by immunoSEQ multiplex PCR; TCRdb stores in-frame clones only, minus some. The sample has 70,000 to 75,000 clones; almost 85% are singletons. The material was CD4+ or CD8+ T cells sorted from blood, obtained in a trial of the OX40 agonist ivuxolimab. The receptor source for this set is an adult with an advanced solid tumor such as melanoma, head and neck, liver or kidney cancer.

The J gene is TRBJ2-1, the V gene TRBV28, with no clear D. The CDR3 is 12 amino acids. Germline CDR1 and CDR2: MDHEN and SYDVKM. Trimming removed 1 base from V and 12 bases from J, with 10 bases in between. For the CDR3, the DNA is TGTGCCAGCAGTTTATTACCAGGCGGGCAGTTCTTC. This encodes CASSLLPGGQFF.

This chain links TRBV7-9 with TRBJ2-1, with TRBD2 matching over 8 bases. Germline lookup yields CDR1 SEHNR and CDR2 FQNEAQ (reference sequence). J lost 4 bases, V lost 5 bases, and 10 bases had no gene match. The CDR3 is 16 residues long. The CDR3 region has the DNA TGTGCCAGCAGCCCTAGGAGGGGACTAGAATACAATGAGCAGTTCTTC. Translating gives CASSPRRGLEYNEQFF.

This clone was observed once. The chain employs TRBV5-1 and TRBJ1-2; D might be TRBD1 (5 bases). The CDR3 sequence is 15 residues long. Germline V gene data show CDR1 as SGHRS and CDR2 as YFSETQ. Trimming took off 5 bases at V and 4 bases at J, with 18 bases between the two ends. The CDR3 loop is CASREGTGESYGYTF. The DNA for the CDR3 is TGCGCCAGCAGGGAAGGGACGGGGGAAAGCTATGGCTACACCTTC. The variable domain in full, with the rest retrieved from reference TRBV5-1 and TRBJ1-2, is KAGVTQTPRYLIKTRGQQVTLSCSPISGHRSVSWYQQTPGQGLQFLFEYFSETQRNKGNFPGRFSGRQFSNSRSEMNVSTLELGDSALYLCASREGTGESYGYTFGSGTRLTVV.

The rearrangement joins TRBV7-8 to TRBJ1-1; TRBD1 matches at 8 bases. The V and J ends lost 4 bases and 1 base, in that order; junction bases with no gene match: 11. CDR3 length: 17 amino acids. Germline values: CDR1 SGHVS, CDR2 FQNEAQ. The CDR3 loop reads CASSSNRGWVGNTEAFF. The CDR3 region has the DNA TGTGCCAGCAGCTCCAACAGGGGGTGGGTGGGGAACACTGAAGCTTTCTTT.

The sample holds a few counts of this clone. The same CDR3 also results from other DNA sequences found in this sample. The CDR3 region has the DNA TGCGCCAGCAGCTTGGAGGGGGAAGCTTTCTTT. Encoded protein: CASSLEGEAFF. This sequence joins TRBV5-1 and TRBJ1-1; maybe TRBD1 (5 bases). Germline V gene lookup returns CDR1 SGHRS and CDR2 YFSETQ. Trimming took 0 bases from V and 8 from J, leaving 5 bases between them. The CDR3 has 11 residues.

The V and J genes are TRBV2 and TRBJ1-5, with D unclear. The CDR3 length is 14 residues. V was cut by 3 bases and J by 0 bases, with 6 bases left in between. Germline CDR1 and CDR2: SNHLY and FYNNEI. The DNA of the CDR3 is TGTGCCAGCAGTGACGGATATAGCAATCAGCCCCAGCATTTT. It encodes CASSDGYSNQPQHF.

The chain employs TRBV28 and TRBJ1-3, with 9 bases fitting TRBD1. Germline V gene sequence: CDR1 MDHEN, CDR2 SYDVKM. This CDR3 is built from 16 residues. V trimming: 3 bases; J trimming: 0 bases; junction bases outside the gene matches: 3. CDR3 amino acids: CASSFLTGGSGNTIYF. As DNA, the CDR3 is TGTGCCAGCAGTTTTCTGACAGGGGGCTCTGGAAACACCATATATTTT.

In its sample, this clone was seen once. It is likely a read error, because the conserved phenylalanine at the end of the CDR3 is missing. The rearrangement joins TRBV6-5 to TRBJ2-7; D possibly corresponds to TRBD1 (8 bases). The V and J ends lost 5 bases and 1 base respectively, with 15 bases between them. This CDR3 spans 15 amino acids. The germline CDR1 and CDR2 sequences are MNHEY and SVGAGI. This chain's CDR3 is CASSTLQGGSYEQYL. For the CDR3, the DNA is TGTGCCAGCAGTACCCTACAGGGGGGGTCCTACGAGCAGTACCTC.